This entry is about one TCR beta chain. Its antigen is as yet unknown. The data were obtained in a study of cytomegalovirus exposure and HLA in healthy donors. Libraries were prepared by immunoSEQ multiplex PCR; TCRdb keeps only in-frame clonotypes and omits some of them. The sample yields 250,000 to 400,000 clones, 87% seen once. Study-wide results and caveats: The finding came from a later analysis; first-cohort TCR clusters tended to co-occur in the roughly 110 validation repertoires.

The donors were part of the roughly 130-subject validation cohort, which stood apart from the 666-subject first cohort. Trimming cost V 5 bases and J 2 bases; bases outside gene matches: 1. Germline V gives CDR1 GTSNPN, CDR2 SVGIG (reference sequence). This CDR3 has 12 residues. The V gene is TRBV30, the J gene TRBJ2-5, with 8 bases aligning to TRBD1. The sample was PBMCs. This clonotype was sampled from a woman in her thirties in good health and CMV-seropositive. The CDR3 nucleotides read TGTGCCTGGGACAGGGGTCAAGAGACCCAGTACTTC. Encoded protein: CAWDRGQETQYF.